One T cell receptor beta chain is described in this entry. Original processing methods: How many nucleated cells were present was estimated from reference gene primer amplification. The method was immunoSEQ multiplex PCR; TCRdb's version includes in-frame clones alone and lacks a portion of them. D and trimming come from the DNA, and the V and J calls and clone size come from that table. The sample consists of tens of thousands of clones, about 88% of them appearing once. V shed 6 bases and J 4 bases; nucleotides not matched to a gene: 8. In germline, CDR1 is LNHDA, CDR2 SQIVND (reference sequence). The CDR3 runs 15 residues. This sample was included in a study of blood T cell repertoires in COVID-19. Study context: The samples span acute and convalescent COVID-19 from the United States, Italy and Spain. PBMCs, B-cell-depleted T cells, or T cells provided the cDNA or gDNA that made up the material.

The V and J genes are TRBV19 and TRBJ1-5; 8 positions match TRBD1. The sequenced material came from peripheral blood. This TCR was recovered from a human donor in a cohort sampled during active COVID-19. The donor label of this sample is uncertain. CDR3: CASSMDRVVNQPQHF. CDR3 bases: TGTGCCAGTAGCATGGACAGGGTCGTAAATCAGCCCCAGCATTTT.